The 5 T cell receptor beta chains presented below share a single source sample, sequenced in a study of blood T cell repertoires in COVID-19. TCRdb keeps only in-frame clones here, not all; method: immunoSEQ multiplex PCR. Of around 180,000 clones detected, approximately 86% appear once; the ten largest clones hold 6.9%. Specimen: peripheral blood. These receptors came from an older man with COVID-19, enrolled during active disease.

The chain couples TRBV19 to TRBJ1-2; tentative D call: TRBD1 (5 bases). Germline CDR1 reads LNHDA; CDR2 reads SQIVND (reference sequence). The CDR3 loop spans 14 amino acids. Trimming left V 6 bases short and J 2 bases short, with 13 bases between. The CDR3 protein is CASSHTPGNYGYTF. The CDR3 region has the DNA TGTGCCAGTAGCCATACCCCAGGGAACTATGGCTACACCTTC. The full variable domain, rest sourced from reference TRBV19 and TRBJ1-2, is DGGITQSPKYLFRKEGQNVTLSCEQNLNHDAMYWYRQDPGQGLRLIYYSQIVNDFQKGDIAEGYSVSREKKESFPLTVTSAQKNPTAFYLCASSHTPGNYGYTFGSGTRLTVV.

This clone was counted only a few times. The chain carries TRBV5-1 and TRBJ1-2; 8 positions match TRBD1. This CDR3 is 16 amino acids long. The germline V gene encodes CDR1 SGHRS and CDR2 YFSETQ. J was trimmed by 5 bases and V by 2 bases; bases with no gene match: 11. The CDR3 nucleotides read TGCGCCAGCAGCTTAGACTTCCGGACAGGGAGGTATGGCTACACCTTC. Translating it yields CASSLDFRTGRYGYTF. Full variable domain (remainder filled in from reference TRBV5-1 and TRBJ1-2): KAGVTQTPRYLIKTRGQQVTLSCSPISGHRSVSWYQQTPGQGLQFLFEYFSETQRNKGNFPGRFSGRQFSNSRSEMNVSTLELGDSALYLCASSLDFRTGRYGYTFGSGTRLTVV.

This rearrangement joins TRBV5-1 to TRBJ2-2; maybe TRBD1 (6 bases). With 8 bases removed from V and 6 bases from J, the gap between germline ends came to 20 bases. The germline V gene has CDR1 SGHRS and CDR2 YFSETQ. This CDR3 spans 15 amino acids. In DNA, the CDR3 is TGCGCCAGTCGGACTTGGGCAGGGGCGGCCGGGGAGCTGTTTTTT. Translated: CASRTWAGAAGELFF.

V usage is TRBV5-1 and J usage is TRBJ2-7; D is perhaps TRBD1 (6 bases). Trimming cost V 0 bases and J 1 base, with 11 bases left between them. The CDR3 has 15 residues. In germline, CDR1 is SGHRS, CDR2 YFSETQ. CDR3 sequence reads: CASSLGPTGSYEQYF. The CDR3 coding sequence is TGCGCCAGCAGCTTGGGGCCCACAGGGTCCTACGAGCAGTACTTC.

This clone has a single count. This chain joins TRBV7-7 and TRBJ1-1; the match to TRBD1 covers 8 bases. J lost 1 base, V lost 4 bases, and 5 bases had no gene match. The CDR3 consists of 15 residues. Germline V gives CDR1 SSHAT, CDR2 FNYEAQ (reference sequence). As DNA, the CDR3 is TGTGCCAGCAGCTCGTGGACAGGGCAGAACACTGAAGCTTTCTTT. Its translation: CASSSWTGQNTEAFF.